Each of the 13 T cell receptor beta chains below was sequenced from the same sample in a study of molecular identifiers for immune sequencing clone quantification. MiXCR, run by TCRdb on the PCR reads, gives a single entry per CDR3 protein. This table holds about 320,000 distinct CDR3 sequences, around 21% found once. The sequenced sample consisted of naive CD8+ T cells from blood, with Jurkat cell RNA spiked in. The subset: FACS-sorted CD8+CD4-CCR7+CD45RA+ naive T cells. Receptors were obtained from a human donor in good health. Some libraries in this study had Jurkat cell RNA spiked in.

Ten or more counts support this clonotype. The V gene is TRBV7-2, the J gene TRBJ2-7, with D hard to call. The CDR3 has 13 residues. Germline V gene data show CDR1 as SGHTA and CDR2 as FQGNSA. Trimming cost V 5 bases and J 2 bases, with 10 bases left between them. The chain's CDR3 is CASSARSPYEQYF. In DNA form, the CDR3 reads TGTGCCAGCAGCGCACGTAGTCCCTACGAGCAGTACTTC.

The rearrangement links TRBV14 to TRBJ2-7; 10 bases agree with TRBD2. The length of the CDR3 is 16 residues. J gave up 3 bases and V 2 bases, and 7 bases lay outside the gene matches. CDR1 and CDR2 from the germline V gene are SGHDN and FVKESK. The CDR3 is CASSQRLAGVFYEQYF. The CDR3 DNA is TGTGCCAGCAGCCAAAGGCTAGCGGGAGTGTTCTACGAGCAGTACTTC.

This clonotype came up many times. The gene calls are TRBV20-1 and TRBJ1-5; D call uncertain. The germline CDR1 and CDR2 sequences are DFQATT and SNEGSKA (reference sequence). The CDR3 spans 16 residues. V lost 6 bases, J lost 0 bases, and 18 bases lay in between. The CDR3 here is CSAPSRGPHSNQPQHF. The CDR3 coding sequence is TGCAGTGCCCCCTCCCGAGGGCCTCATAGCAATCAGCCCCAGCATTTT.

This clonotype was picked up many times. The chain employs TRBV27 and TRBJ1-1; possibly TRBD1 for D (6 bases). The CDR3 consists of 14 residues. V lost 7 bases, J lost 4 bases, and 16 bases lay in between. The germline V gene encodes CDR1 MNHEY and CDR2 SMNVEV (reference sequence). In nucleotides, the CDR3 is TGTGCCAGCAATCTTAGGGGGGGGGCCACTGAAGCTTTCTTT. Encoded protein: CASNLRGGATEAFF.

For this clonotype: This clone may be a read error of a much larger clone one base away. CDR3 loop: CASSLYLAGQGTQYF. CDR3 nucleotide sequence: TGTGCCAGCAGCTTATATCTTGCGGGTCAAGGGACCCAGTACTTC. The J gene is TRBJ2-5, the V gene TRBV7-9, with D perhaps TRBD2 (5 bases). Germline assignment: CDR1 SEHNR and CDR2 FQNEAQ (reference sequence). This CDR3 region has 15 residues. Together with reference TRBV7-9 and TRBJ2-5, the CDR3 gives the full variable domain: DTGVSQNPRHKITKRGQNVTFRCDPISEHNRLYWYRQTLGQGPEFLTYFQNEAQLEKSRLLSDRFSAERPKGSFSTLEIQRTEQGDSAMYLCASSLYLAGQGTQYFGPGTRLLVL.

This clonotype was seen ten or more times. The CDR3 DNA follows: TGCGCCAGCAGTGCGAGAGATCCGGGACAGGGTGCAGATACGCAGTATTTT. It is translated as CASSARDPGQGADTQYF. The rearrangement links TRBV23-1 to TRBJ2-3, with 9 bases fitting TRBD1. TRBV23-1 is assigned to the ORF class and has an uncertain function. The CDR3 consists of 17 residues. Trimming cost V 5 bases and J 4 bases; bases outside gene matches: 13.

Notes on this clonotype: A much larger clone differs from this one at a single base, so this may be a read error. The chain uses TRBV19 and TRBJ2-4, with 11 positions matching TRBD1. The CDR3 is 16 residues long. CDR1 is LNHDA, CDR2 SQIVND, per germline (reference sequence). CDR3 nucleotide sequence: TGTGCCAGTAGTAACGGACAGGGGGCGGCCAAAAGCATTCAGTACTTC. Its protein product is CASSNGQGAAKSIQYF.

Notes on this clonotype: This could be a read error, since a much larger clone is one nucleotide away. The chain uses TRBV2 and TRBJ1-4; 9 positions agree with TRBD1. There are 16 residues in the CDR3. CDR1 is SNHLY and CDR2 is FYNNEI in the germline V gene. CDR3 sequence (DNA): TGTGCCAGCAGTGAAGACAGGGGGCCAACTAATGGAAAACTGTTTTTT. It codes for CASSEDRGPTNGKLFF. Variable domain in full (rest from reference TRBV2 and TRBJ1-4): EPEVTQTPSHQVTQMGQEVILRCVPISNHLYFYWYRQILGQKVEFLVSFYNNEISEKSEIFDDQFSVERPDGSNFTLKIRSTKLEDSAMYFCASSEDRGPTNGKLFFGSGTQLSVL.

This clonotype was seen only a few times. The chain carries TRBV7-9 and TRBJ2-7; TRBD1 aligns across 8 bases. The junction had 2 bases not matched to a gene; V was cut back by 2 bases and J by 5 bases. Germline lookup yields CDR1 SEHNR and CDR2 FQNEAQ (reference sequence). The CDR3 length is 13 residues. The CDR3 protein is CASSLLQGDEQYF. In DNA form, the CDR3 reads TGTGCCAGCAGCTTATTACAGGGGGACGAGCAGTACTTC.

This clonotype was found once. A much larger clonotype is one base distant, so this may be a read error. The chain links TRBV30 to TRBJ1-5; D unclear. The CDR3 contains 15 residues. CDR1 and CDR2 from the germline V gene are GTSNPN and SVGIG (reference sequence). In nucleotides, the CDR3 is TGTGTCTGGAGTGTACGGCGGGGTAGCAATCAGCCCCAGCATTTT. Its translation is CVWSVRRGSNQPQHF.

The gene calls are TRBV4-3 and TRBJ1-3; D uncertain. Germline CDR1 is LGHNA and CDR2 is YSLEER. The CDR3 totals 15 residues. V lost 3 bases and J 3 bases, leaving 12 bases between the germline ends. The CDR3: CASSQGKVFGNTIYF. The DNA for the CDR3 is TGCGCCAGCAGCCAGGGAAAAGTCTTTGGAAACACCATATATTTT.

The table lists this clonotype with many counts. The rearrangement joins TRBV5-6 to TRBJ2-3; D gene uncertain. Trimming pared 4 bases from V and 3 bases from J, leaving 9 bases between. The CDR3 is made up of 13 amino acids. The germline V gene encodes CDR1 SGHDT and CDR2 YYEEEE. CDR3 nucleotides: TGTGCCAGCAGCGCAGACATGACAGATACGCAGTATTTT. Protein: CASSADMTDTQYF.

This clonotype was seen many times. This sequence joins TRBV4-3 and TRBJ2-7; TRBD2 agrees at 7 bases. Germline V gives CDR1 LGHNA, CDR2 YSLEER. This CDR3 comprises 13 residues. The ends lost 5 bases at V and 4 bases at J; junction bases unmatched: 5. CDR3 sequence: CASSTGTKYEQYF. The CDR3 DNA follows: TGCGCCAGCAGCACCGGGACTAAGTACGAGCAGTACTTC.